This T cell receptor (beta chain) was captured by sequencing in a study of T cell responses to AZD1222 COVID-19 vaccine. Study-level results: Spike-specific TCR depth and breadth grew after two AZD1222 doses. Baseline serology detected seropositivity in only six AZD1222 recipients.

Produced via immunoSEQ multiplex PCR; TCRdb's table is partial and in-frame only. Among around 100,000 clones listed, around 94% were seen once. This clone was counted once. What it binds is unknown. The V end lost 6 bases, the J end lost 7 bases, and 25 bases lay between the germline ends. Germline V gene lookup returns CDR1 SNHLY and CDR2 FYNNEI. This CDR3 has 17 amino acids. This rearrangement joins TRBV2 to TRBJ2-1; possible D gene TRBD1, 6 bases. The receptor was derived from an adult in good health. Source: peripheral blood, taken on day 0 of AZD1222 vaccination. DNA of the CDR3: TGTGCCAGCAGGAAGCCGAGGACAGACCGGGTTCATAATGAGCAGTTCTTC. This sequence encodes CASRKPRTDRVHNEQFF.